This TCR beta chain is from a study of T cell clonality in common variable immunodeficiency. Method: immunoSEQ multiplex PCR; TCRdb's copy keeps in-frame clones and lacks some. The data list 55,000 or so clones, none observed once; 5.4% falls to the top ten. This clone was seen many times. The CDR3 extends 3 residues past the end of the read, so its final part is completed from the germline J gene. Germline loops: CDR1 PRHDT, CDR2 FYEKMQ (reference sequence). With 0 bases removed from V and 6 bases from J, the gap between germline ends came to 12 bases. This CDR3 is built from 15 residues. Sequencing was carried out using peripheral blood mononuclear cells. This chain uses TRBV13 with TRBJ1-5; D might be TRBD1 (5 bases). This sequence originates from a person aged 18-70 years in good health. CDR3 bases read: TGTGCCAGCAGCTTAGGCTGGGGGGGAGGTCAGCCC. Its translation: CASSLGWGGGQP. From start to end, the CDR3 is CASSLGWGGGQPQHF.